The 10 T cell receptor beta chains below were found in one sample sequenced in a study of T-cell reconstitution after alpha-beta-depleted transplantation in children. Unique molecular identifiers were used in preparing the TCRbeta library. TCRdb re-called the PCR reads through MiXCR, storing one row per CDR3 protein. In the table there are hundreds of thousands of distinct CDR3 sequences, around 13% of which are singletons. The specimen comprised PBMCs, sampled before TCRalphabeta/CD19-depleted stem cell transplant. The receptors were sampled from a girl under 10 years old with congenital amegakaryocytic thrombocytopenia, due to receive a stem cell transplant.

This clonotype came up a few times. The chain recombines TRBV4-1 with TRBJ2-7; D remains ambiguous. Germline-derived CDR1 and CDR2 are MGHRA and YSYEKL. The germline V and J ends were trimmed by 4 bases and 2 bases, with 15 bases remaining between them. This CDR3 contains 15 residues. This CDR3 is CASSPTAAGAYEQYF. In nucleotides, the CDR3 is TGCGCCAGCAGCCCGACTGCCGCTGGGGCCTACGAGCAGTACTTC.

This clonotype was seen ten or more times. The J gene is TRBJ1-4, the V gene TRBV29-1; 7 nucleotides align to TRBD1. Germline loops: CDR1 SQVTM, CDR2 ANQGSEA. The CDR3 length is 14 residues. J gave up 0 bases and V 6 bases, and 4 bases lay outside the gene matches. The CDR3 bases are TGCAGCGTGCGTCAGGGGGCAACTAATGAAAAACTGTTTTTT. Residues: CSVRQGATNEKLFF.

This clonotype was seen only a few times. The CDR3 nucleotides are TGTGCCAGCTTTGCCGGACCAACATACTCCTACGAGCAGTACTTC. This codes for CASFAGPTYSYEQYF. The J gene is TRBJ2-7, the V gene TRBV27; D call uncertain. The V gene lost 8 bases and the J gene lost 0 bases, with 17 bases spanning the gap. The CDR3 has 15 amino acids. The V gene's germline CDR1 is MNHEY and CDR2 SMNVEV (reference sequence).

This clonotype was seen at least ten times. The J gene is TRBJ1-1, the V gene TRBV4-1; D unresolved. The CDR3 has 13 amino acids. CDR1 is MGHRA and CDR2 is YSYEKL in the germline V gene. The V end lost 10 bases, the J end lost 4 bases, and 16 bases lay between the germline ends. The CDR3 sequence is CATSPFHRTEAFF. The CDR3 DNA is TGCGCCACCTCACCATTCCACCGCACTGAAGCTTTCTTT.

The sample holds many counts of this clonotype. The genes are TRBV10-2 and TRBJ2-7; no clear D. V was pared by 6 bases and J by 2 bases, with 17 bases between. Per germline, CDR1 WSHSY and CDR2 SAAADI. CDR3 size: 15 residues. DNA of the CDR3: TGCGCCAGCAGGACCTTCGGGTCGGAAACCTACGAGCAGTACTTC. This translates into CASRTFGSETYEQYF.

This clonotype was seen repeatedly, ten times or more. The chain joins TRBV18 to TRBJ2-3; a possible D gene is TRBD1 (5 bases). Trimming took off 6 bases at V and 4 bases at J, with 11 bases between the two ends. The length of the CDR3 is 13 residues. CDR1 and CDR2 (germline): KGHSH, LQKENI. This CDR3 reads CASSLDIADTQYF. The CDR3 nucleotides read TGTGCCAGCTCCCTGGACATCGCAGATACGCAGTATTTT.

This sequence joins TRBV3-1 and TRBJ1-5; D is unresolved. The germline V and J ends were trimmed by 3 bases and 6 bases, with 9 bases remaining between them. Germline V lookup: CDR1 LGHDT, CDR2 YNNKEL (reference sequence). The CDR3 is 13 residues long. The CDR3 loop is CASSQGVTQPQHF. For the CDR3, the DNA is TGTGCCAGCAGCCAGGGAGTGACTCAGCCCCAGCATTTT.

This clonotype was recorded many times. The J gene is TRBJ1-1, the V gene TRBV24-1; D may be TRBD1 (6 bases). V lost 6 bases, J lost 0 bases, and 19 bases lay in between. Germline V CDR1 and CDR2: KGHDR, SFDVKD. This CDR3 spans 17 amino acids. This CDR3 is CATSIRRGGPMNTEAFF. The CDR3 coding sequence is TGTGCCACCAGTATCCGAAGGGGGGGACCCATGAACACTGAAGCTTTCTTT.

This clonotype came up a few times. Here the CDR3 reads CSVDWADTEAFF. CDR3 bases: TGCAGCGTTGATTGGGCAGACACTGAAGCTTTCTTT. The chain uses TRBV29-1 and TRBJ1-1; D call uncertain. Trimming took 3 bases from V and 3 from J, leaving 8 bases between them. The CDR3 is 12 amino acids. From germline, CDR1 is SQVTM and CDR2 ANQGSEA. Filled out from reference TRBV29-1 and TRBJ1-1, the complete variable domain reads SAVISQKPSRDICQRGTSLTIQCQVDSQVTMMFWYRQQPGQSLTLIATANQGSEATYESGFVIDKFPISRPNLTFSTLTVSNMSPEDSSIYLCSVDWADTEAFFGQGTRLTVV.

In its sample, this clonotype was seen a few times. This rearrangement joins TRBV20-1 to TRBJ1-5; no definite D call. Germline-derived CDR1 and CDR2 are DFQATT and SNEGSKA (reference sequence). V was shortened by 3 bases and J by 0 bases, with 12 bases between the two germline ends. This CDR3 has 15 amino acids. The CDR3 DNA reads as TGCAGTGCTAGTCAGCAGAGTTATAGCAATCAGCCCCAGCATTTT. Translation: CSASQQSYSNQPQHF.